The following is a TCR beta chain sequence with its context. The record originates from a study of blood T cell repertoires in COVID-19. Study context: The study drew acute and convalescent COVID-19 samples from the United States, Italy and Spain. T cells, B-cell-depleted T cells, or PBMCs provided the cDNA or gDNA that served as material.

Profiled with immunoSEQ multiplex PCR; TCRdb holds only in-frame clones, not every one. The data contain approximately 280,000 clones, under 90% of them singletons. Germline values: CDR1 MGHRA, CDR2 YSYEKL. The CDR3 sequence is 13 residues long. J gave up 5 bases and V 5 bases, and 2 bases lay outside the gene matches. This sequence originates from a man between 50 and 59 years old with acute or convalescent COVID-19. What was sequenced was peripheral blood. The genes are TRBV4-1 and TRBJ1-5; 8 bases fit TRBD1. The CDR3 DNA is TGCGCCAGCAGCGGACAGGGAGATCAGCCCCAGCATTTT. Residues: CASSGQGDQPQHF.